Below, 11 T cell receptor beta chains from the same sample are listed, as sequenced in a study of blood T cells in healthy people across ages. A second about 7 to 12 cycle PCR used barcoded and J-beta primers. TCRdb redid the calling of the 5' RACE reads with MiXCR, one entry per CDR3 protein. This table holds roughly 790,000 distinct CDR3 sequences, roughly 41% found once. Specimen: blood. The receptors were sampled from a woman in her fifties or sixties in good health.

The V and J genes are TRBV6-5 and TRBJ2-1; 9 bases line up with TRBD1. This CDR3 has 18 residues. V lost 2 bases, J lost 5 bases, and 13 bases stayed unmatched. Germline assignment: CDR1 MNHEY and CDR2 SVGAGI. CDR3: CASSYRLPGQGGNNEQFF. DNA for the CDR3: TGTGCCAGCAGTTACCGCTTGCCGGGACAGGGCGGGAACAATGAGCAGTTCTTC.

The chain combines TRBV4-2 with TRBJ2-7, with D perhaps being TRBD1 or TRBD2 (5 bases each). Germline V gene sequence: CDR1 LGHNA, CDR2 YNFKEQ. The CDR3 covers 18 residues. V lost 2 bases and J lost 1, with 21 bases in between. DNA of the CDR3: TGTGCCAGCAGCCAAAGCAGTTCGCGAGGGGTAGGTTCCTACGAGCAGTACTTC. It yields the protein CASSQSSSRGVGSYEQYF.

This clonotype occurred a few times. V and J are TRBV27 and TRBJ2-4; no definite D call. V was trimmed by 6 bases and J by 4 bases, leaving 4 bases between them. CDR1 and CDR2 (germline): MNHEY, SMNVEV (reference sequence). This CDR3 spans 11 amino acids. The CDR3 bases are TGTGCCAGCAGCAGAAAAAACATTCAGTACTTC. It translates to CASSRKNIQYF.

The sample holds a few counts of this clonotype. This sequence joins TRBV12-3 or TRBV12-4 and TRBJ2-3, with 11 positions matching TRBD2. J was trimmed by 5 bases and V by 8 bases; bases with no gene match: 9. The CDR3 loop spans 15 amino acids. CDR3 region: CASPISGGAKDTQYF. As DNA, the CDR3 is TGTGCCAGCCCCATTAGCGGGGGGGCTAAAGATACGCAGTATTTT.

The gene calls are TRBV6-2 or TRBV6-3 and TRBJ2-7; TRBD2 matches 13 bases. J gave up 11 bases and V 8 bases, and 6 bases lay outside the gene matches. The CDR3 runs 12 residues. Germline CDR1 MNHEY, CDR2 SVGEGT. The CDR3 loop reads CASGLAGAPEYF. CDR3 bases: TGTGCCAGCGGACTAGCGGGAGCCCCGGAGTACTTC.

The chain joins TRBV6-6 to TRBJ1-3; D may be TRBD1 (5 bases). This CDR3 contains 15 residues. CDR1 and CDR2 from the germline V gene are MNHNY and SVGAGI (reference sequence). Trimming pared 6 bases from V and 0 bases from J, leaving 12 bases between. The CDR3 DNA reads TGTGCCAGCAGCAGCGGACATCTCTCTGGAAACACCATATATTTT. Encoded protein: CASSSGHLSGNTIYF.

Of note for this clonotype: A junction end diverges from the germline sequence, so it may reflect a read error. V gene TRBV27 combines with J gene TRBJ2-4; 9 positions agree with TRBD2. The J call may be wrong; the DNA end is better matched by TRBJ2-7. Germline assignment: CDR1 MNHEY and CDR2 SMNVEV (reference sequence). This CDR3 has 15 amino acids. As DNA, the CDR3 is TGTGCCAGCGGTTTAGCGGGCGGGAGGGCGCACGAGCAGTACTTC. This codes for CASGLAGGRAHEQYF.

The genes are TRBV4-2 and TRBJ2-2; no reliable D call. The CDR3 runs to 12 residues. The V gene lost 4 bases and the J gene lost 5 bases, with 5 bases spanning the gap. From germline, CDR1 is LGHNA and CDR2 YNFKEQ. The CDR3 here is CASSPETGELFF. The CDR3, as DNA: TGTGCCAGCAGCCCTGAAACCGGGGAGCTGTTTTTT.

This rearrangement joins TRBV20-1 to TRBJ2-1; the D gene is possibly TRBD2 (6 bases). The germline V and J ends were trimmed by 6 bases and 0 bases, with 15 bases remaining between them. The germline gives CDR1 DFQATT, CDR2 SNEGSKA (reference sequence). This CDR3 region has 15 residues. Here the CDR3 reads CSARDSTSSYNEQFF. CDR3 coding DNA: TGCAGTGCAAGGGACTCTACCAGCTCCTACAATGAGCAGTTCTTC.

This clonotype was observed a few times. The chain is built from TRBV12-3 or TRBV12-4 and TRBJ2-3; D is unclear. V was shortened by 3 bases and J by 0 bases, with 10 bases between the two germline ends. The CDR3 has 15 residues. The CDR3, as DNA: TGTGCCAGCAGTTTCGGGTCAGTCAGCACAGATACGCAGTATTTT. The encoded protein is CASSFGSVSTDTQYF.

The chain combines TRBV7-3 with TRBJ2-3; possibly TRBD1 for D (5 bases). Gene TRBJ1-5 matches the end of the DNA better, so the J call may be wrong. CDR1 is SGHTA and CDR2 is FQGTGA in the germline V gene. This CDR3 is 16 amino acids long. The DNA for the CDR3 is TGTGCCAGCAGCTTAGTCCAGGCGGGGGAGGCAGATACGCAGCATTTT. This gives the protein CASSLVQAGEADTQHF.